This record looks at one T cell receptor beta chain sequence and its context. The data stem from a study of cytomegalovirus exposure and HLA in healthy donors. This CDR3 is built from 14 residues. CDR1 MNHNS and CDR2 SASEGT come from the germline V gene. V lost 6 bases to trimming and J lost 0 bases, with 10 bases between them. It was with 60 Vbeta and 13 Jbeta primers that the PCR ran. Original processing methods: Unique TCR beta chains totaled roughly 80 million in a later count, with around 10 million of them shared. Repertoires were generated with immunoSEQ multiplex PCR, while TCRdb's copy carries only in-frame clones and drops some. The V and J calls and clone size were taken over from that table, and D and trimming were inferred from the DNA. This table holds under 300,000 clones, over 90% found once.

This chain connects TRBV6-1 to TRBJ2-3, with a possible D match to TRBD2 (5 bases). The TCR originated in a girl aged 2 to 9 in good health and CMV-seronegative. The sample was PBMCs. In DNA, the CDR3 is TGTGCCAGCAGGAAGACGGGGAGCACAGATACGCAGTATTTT. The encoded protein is CASRKTGSTDTQYF.